This T cell receptor (beta chain) originates from a study of blood T cells in healthy people across ages. Notes on the study in general: Donor CMV status, an unknown factor, possibly confounded changes in expanded clonotypes.

Of note for this clonotype: Its target is unknown.

Alongside a J-beta primer mix, a sample-barcoded 5' primer served in a second PCR lasting roughly 6 to 11 cycles. From the 5' RACE reads, TCRdb called clonotypes with MiXCR, one entry per CDR3 protein. The sample has 1.5 million to 2 million distinct CDR3 sequences; roughly 27% are singletons. This CDR3 region has 16 residues. V lost 2 bases, J lost 3 bases, and 17 bases lay in between. CDR1 and CDR2 from the germline V gene are DFQATT and SNEGSKA (reference sequence). The sample comprised blood. This receptor was taken from a woman aged 30 to 39 in good health. The rearrangement links TRBV20-1 to TRBJ2-1; D perhaps matches TRBD1 (6 bases). CDR3 bases: TGCAGTGCTAGATCAGGGGCAGGGGAAAACTACAATGAGCAGTTCTTC. Protein: CSARSGAGENYNEQFF.